These 20 T cell receptor beta chains originate from one sample sequenced in a study of blood T cells in healthy people across ages (dated by TCRdb to about 2015). The library was generated by 5' RACE. A second PCR of roughly 7 to 11 cycles was performed with a sample-barcoded 5' primer and a J-beta primer mix. TCRdb ran its own pipeline on the public reads, namely fastp trimming at Q25 and MiXCR clone calling, and kept in-frame beta chains. Under each unique CDR3 protein, matching rows form one entry showing the most common genes and DNA. This sample lists 1,800,000 or so distinct CDR3 sequences; roughly 43% were detected once. 23% of the sample is in the top ten clones. The material sequenced was blood. These receptor sequences come from a human donor in good health.

Only a few counts were recorded for this clonotype. The V gene is TRBV9, the J gene TRBJ2-4; 9 nucleotides match TRBD1. The CDR3 consists of 15 residues. CDR1 and CDR2 (germline): SGDLS, YYNGEE. V lost 3 bases, J lost 7 bases, and 8 bases stayed unmatched. DNA of the CDR3: TGTGCCAGCAGCGCAACAGGGGGCCTATGGAACATTCAGTACTTC. This gives the protein CASSATGGLWNIQYF.

A single count supports this clonotype. The chain carries TRBV15 and TRBJ2-7; D might be TRBD1 or TRBD2, each matching 5 bases. The CDR3 has 15 amino acids. The germline V gene has CDR1 LNHNV and CDR2 YYDKDF (reference sequence). Trimming cost V 1 base and J 2 bases, with 12 bases left between them. CDR3 loop: CATSRAGTNTYEQYF. The CDR3 nucleotides are TGTGCCACCAGCAGAGCAGGGACGAACACCTACGAGCAGTACTTC.

V usage is TRBV4-3 and J usage is TRBJ2-3; no reliable D call. Germline CDR1 and CDR2: LGHNA and YSLEER. V lost 1 base, J lost 2 bases, and 13 bases lay in between. This CDR3 comprises 16 residues. CDR3 sequence reads: CASSQGTDGTTDTQYF. DNA of the CDR3: TGCGCCAGCAGCCAAGGGACGGACGGTACCACAGATACGCAGTATTTT.

In this sample, this clonotype turned up a few times. The CDR3 sequence: CASSFFLVEDEAFF. In DNA, the CDR3 is TGTGCCAGCAGCTTTTTCCTAGTTGAGGATGAAGCTTTCTTT. The gene calls are TRBV5-5 and TRBJ1-1; D not certain. Trimming stripped 2 bases from V and 7 bases from J, with 15 bases between. The CDR3 consists of 14 residues. Germline loops: CDR1 SGHKS, CDR2 YYEKEE (reference sequence).

The chain uses TRBV28 and TRBJ1-5, with 7 nucleotides matching TRBD1. Germline CDR1 and CDR2: MDHEN and SYDVKM. This CDR3 contains 17 residues. V dropped 6 bases and J dropped 9; count of bases not matched to a gene: 20. The CDR3 region has the DNA TGTGCCAGCAGCTCCCACCTAGACAGGGCAGTAGGCAGGCCCCAGCATTTT. Translated: CASSSHLDRAVGRPQHF.

This chain uses TRBV5-1 with TRBJ2-5; weak D call: TRBD1 (5 bases). The J call is doubtful: the DNA matches TRBJ2-7 better. The CDR3 loop spans 15 amino acids. Germline V gene sequence: CDR1 SGHRS, CDR2 YFSETQ. CDR3 nucleotide sequence: TGCGCCAGCAGCTTGGGATCGCAGGGTGTCTACGAGCAGTACTTC. It is translated as CASSLGSQGVYEQYF.

The V call is TRBV29-1, the J call TRBJ2-1; TRBD1 matches 9 bases. Germline values: CDR1 SQVTM, CDR2 ANQGSEA. J lost 8 bases, V lost 7 bases, and 6 bases had no gene match. The length of the CDR3 is 12 residues. The CDR3 DNA reads as TGCAGCGCTGCTACAGGGGGCCATGAGCAGTTCTTC. As protein: CSAATGGHEQFF.

The J gene is TRBJ1-2, the V gene TRBV4-3, with D possibly TRBD1 on 5 matching bases. The germline V and J ends were trimmed by 0 bases and 4 bases, with 12 bases remaining between them. Germline V lookup: CDR1 LGHNA, CDR2 YSLEER. The CDR3 spans 15 residues. CDR3 in DNA: TGCGCCAGCAGCCAAGATATCAACAGGATCTATGGCTACACCTTC. This sequence encodes CASSQDINRIYGYTF.

The chain employs TRBV28 and TRBJ1-1; D not resolved. V was shortened by 3 bases and J by 8 bases, with 10 bases between the two germline ends. This CDR3 region has 12 residues. Germline CDR1 and CDR2: MDHEN and SYDVKM. CDR3 sequence: CASSFRLFEAFF. CDR3 nucleotide sequence: TGTGCCAGCAGTTTTCGACTTTTCGAAGCTTTCTTT.

This chain joins TRBV21-1 and TRBJ2-5; TRBD1 reflects the table's D call only, with no check against the DNA. TRBV21-1 is annotated as a pseudogene. The CDR3 length is 17 residues. The CDR3 DNA reads as TGTGCCAACAGCAAAGCGCAGGACAGGAGTCCACAAGAGACCCAGTACTTC. It codes for CANSKAQDRSPQETQYF.

This clonotype was detected only a few times. V gene TRBV6-1 combines with J gene TRBJ2-6; 11 bases line up with TRBD1. Germline V lookup: CDR1 MNHNS, CDR2 SASEGT. The CDR3 has 21 residues. Germline trimming cut 6 bases from V and 2 bases from J; bases unmatched to any gene: 18. The CDR3 coding sequence is TGTGCCAGCAGGAGGAAAGTGGGACAGGGGGTGTTTGATACTGGGGCCAACGTCCTGACTTTC. It yields the protein CASRRKVGQGVFDTGANVLTF.

This rearrangement joins TRBV6-5 to TRBJ2-7; D assignment may be TRBD1 or TRBD2 (5 bases each). Per germline, CDR1 MNHEY and CDR2 SVGAGI. Between the trimmed V and J ends, which lost 0 bases and 6 bases, there was a span of 18 bases. The CDR3 is made up of 16 amino acids. The CDR3 sequence: CASSYSMGEMGGEQYF. CDR3 DNA sequence: TGTGCCAGCAGTTACTCGATGGGGGAAATGGGTGGCGAGCAGTACTTC.

The chain carries TRBV20-1 and TRBJ2-1; 11 nucleotides agree with TRBD2. Looked up from germline, CDR1 is DFQATT and CDR2 is SNEGSKA (reference sequence). V shed 4 bases and J 4 bases; nucleotides not matched to a gene: 3. CDR3 length: 14 residues. CDR3 sequence reads: CSAKGLAEYNEQFF. CDR3 nucleotides: TGCAGTGCTAAGGGACTAGCGGAATACAATGAGCAGTTCTTC.

This clonotype was detected only a few times. Sequence at one end of the junction differs from germline and may be a read error. The chain joins TRBV5-1 to TRBJ1-2, with 7 positions matching TRBD1. The CDR3 is 15 amino acids. The germline V gene encodes CDR1 SGHRS and CDR2 YFSETQ. The CDR3 DNA follows: TGTGCCAGCAGCTTAGATGCGGCAGGGGGCTATGGCTACACCTTC. Amino acids: CASSLDAAGGYGYTF.

CDR3 in amino acids: CAGIIADRLMPYGYTF. In DNA, the CDR3 is TGTGCCGGCATTATCGCGGACAGATTAATGCCCTATGGCTACACCTTC. The J gene is TRBJ1-2, the V gene TRBV6-6, with TRBD1 as a possible D gene (6 bases). This CDR3 is built from 16 residues. From germline, CDR1 is MNHNY and CDR2 SVGAGI (reference sequence). Trimming cost V 11 bases and J 4 bases, with 26 bases left between them.

This chain connects TRBV20-1 to TRBJ1-2; 8 bases line up with TRBD1. Germline CDR1 and CDR2: DFQATT and SNEGSKA (reference sequence). There are 12 residues in the CDR3. The CDR3 region has the DNA TGCAGCCCAGGACAGGGTTTGGATCTCTACACCTTC. It yields the protein CSPGQGLDLYTF.

This chain uses TRBV6-5 with TRBJ2-3; no firm D call. Germline lookup yields CDR1 MNHEY and CDR2 SVGAGI. CDR3 size: 13 residues. V was pared by 2 bases and J by 2 bases, with 5 bases between. This chain's CDR3 is CASSYDVTDTQYF. CDR3 DNA sequence: TGTGCCAGCAGTTACGACGTCACAGATACGCAGTATTTT.

This clonotype was picked up a small number of times. An end of the junction differs from the germline gene, which may be a read error. The chain is built from TRBV6-1 and TRBJ2-6, with a tentative D call TRBD2 (7 bases). Per the germline V gene, CDR1 is MNHNS and CDR2 is SASEGT. CDR3 size: 16 residues. The CDR3 DNA is TGTGCCAGCAGTGAAGAAGGGGGGGATGGGGCCAACGTCCGGACTTTC. Protein sequence: CASSEEGGDGANVRTF.

The V call is TRBV5-1, the J call TRBJ2-1; perhaps D is TRBD1 or TRBD2 (5 bases each). Germline V gene lookup returns CDR1 SGHRS and CDR2 YFSETQ. This CDR3 spans 15 amino acids. The V end was cut by 2 bases, the J end by 5 bases, with 14 bases between. This CDR3 is CASSLPRDAHNEQFF. CDR3 nucleotides: TGCGCCAGCAGCTTACCCCGGGACGCCCACAATGAGCAGTTCTTC.

The chain has TRBV6-5 and TRBJ1-3, with unresolved D. The V gene's germline CDR1 is MNHEY and CDR2 SVGAGI. The ends were cut back, 6 bases at V and 3 bases at J, with 9 bases in the middle. This CDR3 comprises 13 residues. The CDR3 region has the DNA TGTGCCAGCAGGATCTTCGGTGGAAACACCATATATTTT. Its protein product is CASRIFGGNTIYF.